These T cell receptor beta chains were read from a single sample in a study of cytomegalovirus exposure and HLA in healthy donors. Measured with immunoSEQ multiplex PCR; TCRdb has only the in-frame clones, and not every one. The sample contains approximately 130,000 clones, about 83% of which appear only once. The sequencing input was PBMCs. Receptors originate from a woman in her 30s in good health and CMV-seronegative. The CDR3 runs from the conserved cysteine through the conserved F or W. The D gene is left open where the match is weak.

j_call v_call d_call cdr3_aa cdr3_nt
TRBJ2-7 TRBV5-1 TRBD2 CASSVQTSGAPYEQYF TGCGCCAGCAGCGTCCAGACTAGCGGGGCCCCCTACGAGCAGTACTTC
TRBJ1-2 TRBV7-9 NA CSSSQGYGYTF TGTTCCAGCAGCCAGGGCTATGGCTACACCTTC
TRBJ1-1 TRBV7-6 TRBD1 CASSLGQGAQENTEAFF TGTGCCAGCAGCTTAGGTCAGGGGGCTCAGGAGAACACTGAAGCTTTCTTT
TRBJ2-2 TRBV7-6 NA CASSLGYGEGPAGELFF TGTGCCAGCAGCTTAGGCTACGGAGAGGGCCCAGCCGGGGAGCTGTTTTTT
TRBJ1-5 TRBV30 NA CAWSLRDNQPQHF TGTGCCTGGAGCTTGCGGGACAATCAGCCCCAGCATTTT
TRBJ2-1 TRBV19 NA CASSITGRVQVNNEQFF TGTGCCAGTAGTATTACAGGGAGGGTACAGGTCAACAATGAGCAGTTCTTC
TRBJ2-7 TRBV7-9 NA CASSWIRDSFYEQYF TGTGCCAGCAGCTGGATCCGGGACTCTTTCTACGAGCAGTACTTC
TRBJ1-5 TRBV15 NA CATSRSDGSNQPQHF TGTGCCACCAGCAGATCAGACGGGAGCAATCAGCCCCAGCATTTT
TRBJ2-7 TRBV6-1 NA CASKRTDWYEQYF TGTGCCAGCAAGAGGACGGACTGGTACGAGCAGTACTTC
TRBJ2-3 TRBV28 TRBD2 CASYPLTWRGTDTQYF TGTGCCAGCTACCCCCTTACTTGGCGGGGGACAGATACGCAGTATTTT
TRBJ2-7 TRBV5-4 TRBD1 CASSIPGQGSYEQYF TGTGCCAGCAGCATTCCGGGACAGGGTTCCTACGAGCAGTACTTC